The sequence of this T cell receptor (beta chain) was determined in a study of shared clonotypes between healthy human individuals. The sorted-subset replicate PCRs were given around 0.2 ug DNA, which is some 29,000 T cell genomes. Clones were read by immunoSEQ multiplex PCR, and TCRdb kept only the in-frame ones, dropping some. The profile shows over a million clones, around 97% of them singletons. Subsets obtained from CD4+ cells comprised CD45RA+ naive and CD45RA-negative memory cells. Sequencing input: naive CD4+ T cells sorted from blood. Subset: CD45RA+ positively selected. This receptor was identified in a man aged 25 to 45 in good health.

The CDR3 coding sequence is TGTGCCAGCAGTATACAGGGAACATATAGCAATCAGCCCCAGCATTTT. Its protein is CASSIQGTYSNQPQHF. This chain joins TRBV2 and TRBJ1-5, with a tentative D call TRBD1 (6 bases). Looked up from germline, CDR1 is SNHLY and CDR2 is FYNNEI. The germline V and J ends were trimmed by 5 bases and 0 bases, with 14 bases remaining between them. This CDR3 region has 16 residues. The whole variable domain, remainder taken from reference TRBV2 and TRBJ1-5, is EPEVTQTPSHQVTQMGQEVILRCVPISNHLYFYWYRQILGQKVEFLVSFYNNEISEKSEIFDDQFSVERPDGSNFTLKIRSTKLEDSAMYFCASSIQGTYSNQPQHFGDGTRLSIL.